The 4 T cell receptor beta chains below all came from one sample that was sequenced in a study of blood T cell repertoires in COVID-19. Generated by immunoSEQ multiplex PCR, the TCRdb table keeps only in-frame clones and is missing some. This table has approximately 300,000 clones, 65% to 90% appearing once. Input material: PBMCs or T cells enriched from blood (not recorded which). These receptors originate from a man under 40 who had recovered from COVID-19.

This chain connects TRBV10-3 to TRBJ2-5, with a tentative D call TRBD1 (7 bases). This CDR3 comprises 15 residues. V was pared by 6 bases and J by 4 bases, with 18 bases between. Germline-derived CDR1 and CDR2 are ENHRY and SYGVKD. The CDR3 protein is CAIREGQPSVETQYF. In nucleotides, the CDR3 is TGTGCCATCAGGGAGGGACAGCCATCAGTAGAGACCCAGTACTTC.

This clone has only a few counts. V usage is TRBV4-2 and J usage is TRBJ2-2; 10 bases fit TRBD2. Germline V lookup: CDR1 LGHNA, CDR2 YNFKEQ. The CDR3 is 17 residues long. J lost 6 bases, V lost 0 bases, and 7 bases had no gene match. CDR3 nucleotides: TGTGCCAGCAGCCAAGATCTGAGCGGGGGGGCCCCCGGGGAGCTGTTTTTT. This sequence encodes CASSQDLSGGAPGELFF.

This chain uses TRBV14 with TRBJ2-7; D uncertain. The CDR3 totals 13 residues. Per the germline V gene, CDR1 is SGHDN and CDR2 is FVKESK. V was cut by 2 bases and J by 3 bases, with 8 bases left in between. The CDR3 nucleotides read TGTGCCAGCAGCCAACCAGCGAACTACGAGCAGTACTTC. It yields the protein CASSQPANYEQYF.

This clone was observed once. The chain carries TRBV15 and TRBJ2-7; weak D call: TRBD2 (6 bases). In germline, CDR1 is LNHNV, CDR2 YYDKDF (reference sequence). The CDR3 has 14 amino acids. Trimming cost V 5 bases and J 1 base, with 12 bases left between them. CDR3 nucleotide sequence: TGTGCCACCAGCCGGGGACTCATTTCCTACGAGCAGTACTTC. Translating it yields CATSRGLISYEQYF.